These 25 T cell receptor beta chains share one sample of origin, sequenced in a study of T cells in Graves' hyperthyroidism and ophthalmopathy. Amplification targeted TCR beta CDR3 regions from RNA transcripts. TCR CDR3 underwent first-round RT-PCR with the HTBI primer set. TCRdb ran MiXCR on the multiplex PCR reads and lists one entry per CDR3 protein. The table lists 660,000 or so distinct CDR3 sequences, roughly 46% of them singletons, with less than 9.5% in the top ten. The sequencing input was peripheral blood or thyroid tissue (not recorded which). These receptors were obtained from an adult man with Graves' disease, either hyperthyroidism or ophthalmopathy (not recorded which).

The V call is TRBV15, the J call TRBJ1-5; no firm D call. V was trimmed by 8 bases and J by 7 bases, leaving 15 bases between them. Germline CDR1 is LNHNV and CDR2 is YYDKDF (reference sequence). The CDR3 contains 13 residues. As DNA, the CDR3 is TGTGCCACCTCCCGGCAGATACGACAGCCCCAGCATTTT. Translating it yields CATSRQIRQPQHF.

The V gene is TRBV24-1, the J gene TRBJ1-1; D perhaps matches TRBD1 (6 bases). Germline V lookup: CDR1 KGHDR, CDR2 SFDVKD. CDR3 length equals 12 residues. The V end was cut by 6 bases, the J end by 3 bases, with 7 bases between. DNA of the CDR3: TGTGCCACCAGTTCAGGGGACACTGAAGCTTTCTTT. Protein: CATSSGDTEAFF.

The CDR3 DNA follows: TGTGCCAGCAGACCGACGGCAGCTAATGAAAAACTGTTTTTT. Encoded protein: CASRPTAANEKLFF. The chain combines TRBV7-9 with TRBJ1-4; no definite D call. V shed 6 bases and J shed 3 bases, with 11 bases lying between them. This CDR3 is built from 14 residues. Germline V gives CDR1 SEHNR, CDR2 FQNEAQ (reference sequence).

In its sample, this clonotype was seen once. The genes are TRBV19 and TRBJ1-5; D is unresolved. Germline CDR1 and CDR2: LNHDA and SQIVND (reference sequence). The V end was cut by 3 bases, the J end by 7 bases, with 13 bases between. The CDR3 spans 14 residues. The CDR3 sequence: CASSIPNGLQPQHF. The CDR3 DNA reads as TGTGCCAGTAGTATTCCTAACGGGTTGCAGCCCCAGCATTTT.

This clonotype showed up just once. The CDR3 loop reads CSVGSLGYGYTF. The CDR3 nucleotides read TGCAGCGTAGGGAGCTTAGGATATGGCTACACCTTC. V gene TRBV29-1 combines with J gene TRBJ1-2; D is unclear. Germline V gives CDR1 SQVTM, CDR2 ANQGSEA. Trimming took 6 bases from V and 5 from J, leaving 13 bases between them. CDR3 length equals 12 residues.

Points on this clonotype: Given a much more abundant clone one base away, this may be a read error. The rearrangement joins TRBV7-6 to TRBJ1-3; D gene ambiguous. This CDR3 has 15 amino acids. Germline V gene data show CDR1 as SGHVS and CDR2 as FNYEAQ. V was pared by 1 base and J by 2 bases, with 9 bases between. This CDR3 reads CASSLGPGPGNTIYF. CDR3 sequence (DNA): TGTGCCAGCAGCTTAGGTCCCGGGCCTGGAAACACCATATATTTT.

The chain couples TRBV20-1 to TRBJ1-6; D is unresolved. Deletions cut 0 bases from V and 10 bases from J, with 10 bases between. CDR1 and CDR2 from the germline V gene are DFQATT and SNEGSKA (reference sequence). CDR3 size: 13 residues. The CDR3 region is CSARDEERSPLHF. In DNA, the CDR3 is TGCAGTGCTAGAGATGAAGAGCGGTCACCCCTCCACTTT.

The chain has TRBV24-1 and TRBJ1-1; TRBD1 aligns across 9 bases. Germline V gene lookup returns CDR1 KGHDR and CDR2 SFDVKD. The CDR3 totals 17 residues. The junction had 12 bases not matched to a gene; V was cut back by 3 bases and J by 5 bases. CDR3 loop: CATSDAPGQGLGTEAFF. In nucleotides, the CDR3 is TGTGCCACCAGTGATGCTCCGGGACAGGGTTTGGGTACTGAAGCTTTCTTT.

As to this clonotype: One end of the junction varies from germline; a read error may be responsible. This chain links TRBV10-3 with TRBJ2-5, with D perhaps TRBD1 (5 bases). CDR1 is ENHRY and CDR2 is SYGVKD in the germline V gene. This CDR3 is 13 amino acids long. The CDR3 coding sequence is TGTGCCATCAAAGACAGACATCAAGAAACCCAGTACTTC. Encoded protein: CAIKDRHQETQYF.

The chain uses TRBV10-2 and TRBJ2-7, with D possibly TRBD2 on 6 matching bases. Germline lookup yields CDR1 WSHSY and CDR2 SAAADI. The CDR3 consists of 16 residues. The V end lost 6 bases, the J end lost 7 bases, and 25 bases lay between the germline ends. The chain's CDR3 is CASSQEGRWGTGEQYF. The CDR3 region has the DNA TGCGCCAGCAGCCAAGAAGGGAGGTGGGGGACTGGGGAGCAGTACTTC.

This clonotype came up a few times. This rearrangement joins TRBV2 to TRBJ1-2; maybe TRBD1 (5 bases). Germline V gene data show CDR1 as SNHLY and CDR2 as FYNNEI. Trimming stripped 3 bases from V and 3 bases from J, with 14 bases between. CDR3 length: 15 residues. DNA of the CDR3: TGTGCCAGCAGTGACTCTGCAGGGTCGGACTATGGCTACACCTTC. It encodes CASSDSAGSDYGYTF.

The rearrangement links TRBV7-2 to TRBJ2-2; 13 nucleotides match TRBD2. J lost 6 bases, V lost 6 bases, and 4 bases had no gene match. Germline V CDR1 and CDR2: SGHTA, FQGNSA. The CDR3 consists of 15 residues. CDR3 protein: CASRTSGGAAGELFF. Written as DNA, the CDR3 is TGTGCCAGCAGAACTAGCGGGGGGGCCGCCGGGGAGCTGTTTTTT.

This chain links TRBV24-1 with TRBJ1-5; D is uncertain. CDR3 size: 13 residues. Germline-derived CDR1 and CDR2 are KGHDR and SFDVKD. Trimming pared 3 bases from V and 4 bases from J, leaving 6 bases between. The CDR3: CATSDPGNQPQHF. As DNA, the CDR3 is TGTGCCACCAGTGATCCGGGAAATCAGCCCCAGCATTTT.

This clonotype was counted a few times. V is TRBV6-5 and J is TRBJ1-5, with a possible D match to TRBD1 (5 bases). The CDR3 length is 14 residues. Germline CDR1 reads MNHEY; CDR2 reads SVGAGI. Trimming shortened V by 6 bases and J by 6 bases, and 15 bases separated the two germline ends. In nucleotides, the CDR3 is TGTGCCAGCAGACCAGACGGGGGGGGTCAGCCCCAGCATTTT. Translated, it gives CASRPDGGGQPQHF.

The gene calls are TRBV2 and TRBJ1-5; no firm D call. Germline CDR1 is SNHLY and CDR2 is FYNNEI. The V end lost 3 bases, the J end lost 9 bases, and 12 bases lay between the germline ends. The CDR3 runs 13 residues. CDR3 residues: CASSEGGRVPQHF. CDR3 nucleotide sequence: TGTGCCAGCAGTGAGGGCGGGCGGGTGCCCCAGCATTTT.

This clonotype was detected many times. The CDR3 loop reads CASSLESQRGVETQYF. In DNA, the CDR3 is TGTGCCAGCAGCTTAGAGTCCCAGCGGGGGGTAGAGACCCAGTACTTC. This sequence joins TRBV7-6 and TRBJ2-5; 9 bases agree with TRBD2. Germline loops: CDR1 SGHVS, CDR2 FNYEAQ. The CDR3 is 16 amino acids. The ends lost 1 base at V and 4 bases at J; junction bases unmatched: 7.

As to this clonotype: This may be a read error, as it is one base from a much larger clone. This chain connects TRBV7-8 to TRBJ2-7, with TRBD2 as a possible D gene (5 bases). The CDR3 contains 13 residues. Germline-derived CDR1 and CDR2 are SGHVS and FQNEAQ. CDR3 protein: CASSFGTDYGQYF. DNA of the CDR3: TGTGCCAGCAGCTTCGGTACAGACTACGGGCAGTACTTC.

The chain joins TRBV25-1 to TRBJ2-5, with D possibly matching TRBD1 (5 bases). This CDR3 has 14 residues. Trimming stripped 8 bases from V and 3 bases from J, with 16 bases between. In germline, CDR1 is MGHDK, CDR2 SYGVNS. The CDR3 region has the DNA TGTGCCAGCCCCCTCGTAACAGGCAAAGAGACCCAGTACTTC. Protein: CASPLVTGKETQYF.

This clonotype has only a few counts. CDR3 DNA sequence: TGCAGTGGCACGTCGACAGGGCCTGAGAATCCCTACGAGCAGTACTTC. This translates into CSGTSTGPENPYEQYF. The chain joins TRBV20-1 to TRBJ2-7; 7 bases match TRBD1. CDR3 length: 16 residues. V lost 7 bases, J lost 2 bases, and 17 bases stayed unmatched. Germline V lookup: CDR1 DFQATT, CDR2 SNEGSKA (reference sequence).

A few counts support this clonotype. This sequence joins TRBV19 and TRBJ2-5; D call uncertain. The ends were cut back, 3 bases at V and 3 bases at J, with 2 bases in the middle. The germline V gene has CDR1 LNHDA and CDR2 SQIVND (reference sequence). The CDR3 sequence is 11 residues long. The CDR3 DNA reads as TGTGCCAGTAGTATGAAAGAGACCCAGTACTTC. This gives the protein CASSMKETQYF.

This clonotype has only a few counts. The chain links TRBV20-1 to TRBJ2-7; 8 positions match TRBD1. CDR3 length: 14 amino acids. In germline, CDR1 is DFQATT, CDR2 SNEGSKA (reference sequence). Trimming removed 4 bases from V and 2 bases from J; junction bases left unmatched: 7. The CDR3 DNA is TGCAGTGCTACTAGCAGGACAGGGACCTACGAGCAGTACTTC. Translation gives CSATSRTGTYEQYF.

The J gene is TRBJ2-6, the V gene TRBV6-1, with 8 bases aligning to TRBD2. This CDR3 is 16 amino acids long. The J segment lost 0 bases and the V segment lost 6 bases, leaving 4 bases of the junction unmatched. CDR1 and CDR2 from the germline V gene are MNHNS and SASEGT. CDR3 sequence reads: CASSRGRSSGANVLTF. In nucleotides, the CDR3 is TGTGCCAGCAGCCGCGGGAGGAGCTCTGGGGCCAACGTCCTGACTTTC.

With respect to this clonotype: The junction differs from germline at one of its ends, possibly a read error. V usage is TRBV10-3 and J usage is TRBJ1-5; 10 bases line up with TRBD1. Germline V gene data show CDR1 as ENHRY and CDR2 as SYGVKD. This CDR3 region has 16 residues. The CDR3 loop reads CASSVMTGGGNQPQHF. The CDR3 DNA reads as TGTGCCAGCAGTGTGATGACAGGGGGCGGCAATCAGCCCCAGCATTTT.

As for this clonotype: The conserved closing phenylalanine or tryptophan is absent in this CDR3, likely reflecting a read error. The V call is TRBV25-1, the J call TRBJ1-1; D is ambiguous. V was pared by 5 bases and J by 0 bases, with 13 bases between. This CDR3 comprises 15 residues. The V gene's germline CDR1 is MGHDK and CDR2 SYGVNS. For the CDR3, the DNA is TGTGCCAGCAGTCCCGAACATGTGATGAACACTGAAGCTTTCCTT. Its protein is CASSPEHVMNTEAFL.

The J gene is TRBJ2-7, the V gene TRBV6-5; 8 bases match TRBD1. V shed 7 bases and J 7 bases; nucleotides not matched to a gene: 12. Germline lookup yields CDR1 MNHEY and CDR2 SVGAGI. The CDR3 has 14 amino acids. The CDR3, as DNA: TGTGCCAGCACCAAGGACAGGGCTACGTTTGAGCAGTACTTC. Amino acid sequence: CASTKDRATFEQYF.